Sequencing of this TCR beta chain was carried out in a study of blood T cell dynamics during melanoma immunotherapy (dated by TCRdb to the early 2020s). About the full investigation: All patients had metastatic melanoma and were given first-line pembrolizumab or nivolumab plus ipilimumab as standard of care in the United Kingdom. The training cohort was made up of consecutive patients, while a further independent group of patients from the same centre was pooled to form an external validation set. To identify early correlates of response, the study profiled peripheral T cell receptor repertoires in patients with metastatic melanoma before and after one cycle of checkpoint inhibitor therapy. Overall results and qualifications from the work: The study could not determine whether the T cell clones driving repertoire changes were melanoma-specific or reflected general immune activation. Patients who later achieved disease control showed a bifurcated PBMC repertoire reorganization at W3, with increased clonality or increased diversity, unlike progressors. The relatively small sample size was acknowledged as a potential limitation on generalization of the results.

This clone was recorded only once. The clone's antigen remains unknown. Per-base quality was not reported, and no clone a single base away is much larger than it. Trimmed from V: 3 bases; trimmed from J: 5 bases; junction bases lacking a gene match: 8. The CDR3 runs 15 amino acids, cysteine and phenylalanine included. The only DNA kept is the CDR3, 45 bases in frame from the first base. The germline V gene gives CDR1 as SGHRS and CDR2 as YFSETQ. Every bulk PBMC sample had a fixed 350 ng of DNA loaded. The immunoSEQ TCRb Assay kit was used according to manufacturer instructions to amplify TCR beta CDR3 sequences from genomic DNA. The KAPA Library Quantification Kit for Illumina platforms was used to quantify pooled libraries by qPCR. Pooled libraries were sequenced on an Illumina NextSeq 500, clustered at 0.6-1.1 pM. The original methods were these. The TCR data were analyzed using immunoSEQ ANALYZER and the R LymphoSeq package. A rearrangement efficiency score was calculated as productive divided by the sum of productive and non-productive CDR3 sequences. Clonality was measured with the Gini coefficient and diversity with the Renyi index at alpha=1, and both measures were compared pairwise between timepoints within each patient. In LymphoSeq, clonal relatedness was computed with an edit distance of 3 and repertoire similarity was computed with the Bhattacharyya coefficient. Linear discriminant analysis on week-3 changes in clonality and diversity was built with the R MASS and caret packages to classify response. The immuneACCESS repertoire file appears here via TCRdb, limited to in-frame rearrangements. These files lack a portion of the clones; in checked studies, under half of the deficit traces to unresolved V genes, and the cause of the others is not known. That table gives V, J and clone size, and the DNA gave D and trimming. Present in this sample are fewer than 7,500 clones, around 81% of which were seen just once. The biggest ten clones account for around a tenth of the sample.

The time point label corresponds to: week 3, after first cycle of checkpoint inhibitor. Blood samples were collected before treatment (T0) and at week 3 (W3), after the first cycle of checkpoint blockade. Except for two patients with rapid clinical progression, response was assessed 12 weeks after the first infusion by RECIST 1.1; disease control meant complete response, partial response or stable disease. Patients were excluded for prior systemic cancer treatment, concomitant immunosuppressant therapy or synchronous other active malignancies. TCR beta was sequenced in both bulk PBMC and plasma cell-free DNA in order to track circulating cells as well as T cell turnover. PBMC were isolated from blood with Lymphoprep and SepMate tubes, followed by red cell lysis. QIAamp DNA Blood Mini kits were used to extract DNA from PBMC and from sorted T cell subsets.

The sequencing used blood, collected from a patient treated with checkpoint blockade. The chain uses TRBV5-1 and TRBJ1-2; the junction holds 9 bases that match TRBD1. The sequence came from a human donor with melanoma. The CDR3 region reads CASSSAGGQGYGYTF. The sequence in DNA is TGCGCCAGCAGCTCGGCCGGGGGACAGGGTTATGGCTACACCTTC.